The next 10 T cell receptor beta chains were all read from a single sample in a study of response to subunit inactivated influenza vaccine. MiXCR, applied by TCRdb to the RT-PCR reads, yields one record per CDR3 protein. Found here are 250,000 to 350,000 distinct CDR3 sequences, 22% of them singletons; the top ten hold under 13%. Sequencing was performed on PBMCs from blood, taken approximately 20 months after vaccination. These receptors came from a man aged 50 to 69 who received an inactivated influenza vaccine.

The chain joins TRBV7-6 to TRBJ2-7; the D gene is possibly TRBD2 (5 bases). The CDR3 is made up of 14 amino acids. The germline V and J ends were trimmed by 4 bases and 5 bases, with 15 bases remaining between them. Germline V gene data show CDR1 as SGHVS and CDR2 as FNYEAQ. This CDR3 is CASSSRALPNEQYF. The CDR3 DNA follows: TGTGCCAGCAGCTCGCGGGCCCTCCCCAACGAGCAGTACTTC.

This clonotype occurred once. CDR3 bases: TGTGCCAGCAGGGACTCGAACTCCTACGAGCAGTACTTC. This encodes CASRDSNSYEQYF. V usage is TRBV21-1 and J usage is TRBJ2-7; the tabulated D call, TRBD2, remains unverified against the DNA. TRBV21-1 is reported as a pseudogene. The CDR3 runs 13 residues.

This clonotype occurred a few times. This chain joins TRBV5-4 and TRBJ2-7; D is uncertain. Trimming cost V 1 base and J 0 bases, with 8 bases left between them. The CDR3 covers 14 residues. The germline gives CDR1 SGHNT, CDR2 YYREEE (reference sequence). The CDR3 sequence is CASSLTSSSYEQYF. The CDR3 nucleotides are TGTGCCAGCAGCTTGACTTCCAGCTCCTACGAGCAGTACTTC. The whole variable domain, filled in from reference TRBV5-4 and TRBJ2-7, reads ETGVTQSPTHLIKTRGQQVTLRCSSQSGHNTVSWYQQALGQGPQFIFQYYREEENGRGNFPPRFSGLQFPNYSSELNVNALELDDSALYLCASSLTSSSYEQYFGPGTRLTVT.

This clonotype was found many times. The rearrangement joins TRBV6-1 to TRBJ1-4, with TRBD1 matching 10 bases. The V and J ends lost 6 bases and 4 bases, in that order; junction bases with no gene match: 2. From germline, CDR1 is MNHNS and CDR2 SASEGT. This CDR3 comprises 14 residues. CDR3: CASRRDRGNEKLFF. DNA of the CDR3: TGTGCCAGCAGACGGGACAGGGGTAATGAAAAACTGTTTTTT.

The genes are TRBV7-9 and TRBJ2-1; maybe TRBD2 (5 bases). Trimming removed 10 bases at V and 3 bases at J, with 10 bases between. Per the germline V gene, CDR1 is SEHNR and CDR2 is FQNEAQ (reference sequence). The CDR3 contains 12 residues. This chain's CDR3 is CATWSGYNEQFF. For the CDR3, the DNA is TGTGCCACGTGGAGCGGCTACAATGAGCAGTTCTTC. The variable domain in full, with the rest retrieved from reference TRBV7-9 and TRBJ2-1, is DTGVSQNPRHKITKRGQNVTFRCDPISEHNRLYWYRQTLGQGPEFLTYFQNEAQLEKSRLLSDRFSAERPKGSFSTLEIQRTEQGDSAMYLCATWSGYNEQFFGPGTRLTVL.

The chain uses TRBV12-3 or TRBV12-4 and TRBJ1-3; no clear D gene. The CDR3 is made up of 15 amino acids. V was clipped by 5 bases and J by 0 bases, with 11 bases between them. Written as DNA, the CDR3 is TGTGCCAGCAGTCAACGGACGGACTCTGGAAACACCATATATTTT. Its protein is CASSQRTDSGNTIYF.

The CDR3 here is CASRQGLGNEKLFF. CDR3 bases: TGTGCCAGCAGGCAGGGACTGGGTAATGAAAAACTGTTTTTT. This chain uses TRBV12-3 or TRBV12-4 with TRBJ1-4; D is possibly TRBD1 (5 bases). V lost 6 bases, J lost 4 bases, and 12 bases lay in between. This CDR3 is built from 14 residues.

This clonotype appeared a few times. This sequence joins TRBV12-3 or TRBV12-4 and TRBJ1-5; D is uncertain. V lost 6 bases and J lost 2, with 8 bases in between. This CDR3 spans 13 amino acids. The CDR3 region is CASRPGGNQPQHF. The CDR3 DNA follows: TGTGCCAGCAGGCCCGGGGGCAATCAGCCCCAGCATTTT.

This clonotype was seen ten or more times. This chain's CDR3 is CASSQDGTGWNYGYTF. The CDR3 DNA reads TGCGCCAGCAGCCAAGATGGGACAGGGTGGAACTATGGCTACACCTTC. The chain carries TRBV4-3 and TRBJ1-2; 9 bases fit TRBD1. Germline CDR1 reads LGHNA; CDR2 reads YSLEER. The CDR3 has 16 amino acids. V gave up 0 bases and J gave up 2 bases; unmatched junction bases: 4.

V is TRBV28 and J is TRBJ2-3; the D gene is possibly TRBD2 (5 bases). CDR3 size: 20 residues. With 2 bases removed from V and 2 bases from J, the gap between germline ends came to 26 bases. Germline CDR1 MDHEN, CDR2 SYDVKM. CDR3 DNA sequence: TGTGCCAGCAGTTTACGACGCTACGGTGCGGGTCCTCTTACCACAGATACGCAGTATTTT. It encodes CASSLRRYGAGPLTTDTQYF.